This T cell receptor beta chain appears in the sequencing data of a study of control samples from healthy donors and cancer patients. The CDR3 is 10 residues long. Germline V lookup: CDR1 MNHEY, CDR2 SMNVEV (reference sequence). Libraries were prepared by immunoSEQ multiplex PCR; TCRdb keeps only in-frame clonotypes and omits some of them. Here the sample spans about 190,000 clones, around 93% being singletons. Sequencing used blood. This clonotype was obtained from a young man in good health. The V and J genes are TRBV27 and TRBJ2-7; 7 nucleotides match TRBD1. The CDR3 sequence: CGQGAYEQYF. The CDR3 bases are TGTGGACAGGGAGCTTACGAGCAGTACTTC.